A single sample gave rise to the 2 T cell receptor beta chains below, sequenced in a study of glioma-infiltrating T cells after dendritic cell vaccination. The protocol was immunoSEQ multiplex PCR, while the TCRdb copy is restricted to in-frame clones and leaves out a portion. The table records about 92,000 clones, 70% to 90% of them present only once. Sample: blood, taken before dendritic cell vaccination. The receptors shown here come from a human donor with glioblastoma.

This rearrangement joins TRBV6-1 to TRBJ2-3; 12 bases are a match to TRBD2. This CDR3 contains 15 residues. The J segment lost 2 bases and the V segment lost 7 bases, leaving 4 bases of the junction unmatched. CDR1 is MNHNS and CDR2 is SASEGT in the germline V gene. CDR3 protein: CASIRTSGTTDTQYF. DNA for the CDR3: TGTGCCAGCATCAGGACTAGCGGGACCACAGATACGCAGTATTTT.

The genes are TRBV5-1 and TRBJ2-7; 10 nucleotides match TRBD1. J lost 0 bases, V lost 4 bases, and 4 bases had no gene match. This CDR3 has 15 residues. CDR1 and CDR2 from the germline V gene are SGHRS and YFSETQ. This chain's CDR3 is CASSPGQGYSYEQYF. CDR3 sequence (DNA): TGCGCCAGCAGCCCGGGACAGGGGTACTCCTACGAGCAGTACTTC.